This TCR beta chain was documented in a study of control samples from healthy donors and cancer patients. Data came from immunoSEQ multiplex PCR; TCRdb stores just in-frame clones and leaves some out. Counted here are some 95,000 clones, about four fifths occurring once; the ten biggest clones make up roughly a tenth. This clonotype was sampled from a woman younger than 45 in good health. The sequenced sample was blood.

The CDR3 protein is CASKGSTDTQYF. For the CDR3, the DNA is TGTGCCAGCAAAGGCAGCACAGATACGCAGTATTTT. The gene calls are TRBV2 and TRBJ2-3; D uncertain. V was clipped by 7 bases and J by 0 bases, with 5 bases between them. Per the germline V gene, CDR1 is SNHLY and CDR2 is FYNNEI. The CDR3 contains 12 residues.